The entry that follows covers one T cell receptor (beta chain) sequence. Per the original methods: Estimates of nucleated cell counts were drawn from the amplification of reference gene primers. Assay: immunoSEQ multiplex PCR; the TCRdb copy retains only in-frame clones and omits some. The V and J calls and the clone size are those of that table, but D and trimming were determined from the DNA. The sample has 200,000 or so clones; approximately 90% are singletons. The data originate from a study of blood T cell repertoires in COVID-19. In the study overall: T cells, B-cell-depleted T cells, or PBMCs provided the cDNA or gDNA that served as material.

Recruited during active infection, patients (from Seattle) were subsequently followed longitudinally. This CDR3 comprises 14 residues. J gave up 3 bases and V 1 base, and 4 bases lay outside the gene matches. Germline lookup yields CDR1 SGHDT and CDR2 YYEEEE. Input material: peripheral blood. This rearrangement joins TRBV5-6 to TRBJ2-7; 7 bases agree with TRBD1. The receptor was isolated from a man aged 60 to 69 with COVID-19, enrolled during active disease. CDR3 nucleotide sequence: TGTGCCAGCAGCTTGCGGGACAGCAACTACGAGCAGTACTTC. Its protein is CASSLRDSNYEQYF.